The 22 T cell receptor beta chains below come from one sample, sequenced in a study of control samples from healthy donors and cancer patients. TCRdb keeps only in-frame clones here, not all; method: immunoSEQ multiplex PCR. The sample lists more than 150,000 clones, 93% seen once, with around 2.2% in the top ten. Sequenced sample: blood. Every receptor here comes from a man between 45 and 60 years old in good health.

The V and J genes are TRBV5-1 and TRBJ1-1, with TRBD1 matching 8 bases. This CDR3 is built from 13 residues. V lost 7 bases and J lost 4; bases outside the gene matches: 6. Germline V lookup: CDR1 SGHRS, CDR2 YFSETQ. CDR3 nucleotides: TGCGCCAGCCACTATACAGGGGGCACTGAAGCTTTCTTT. It encodes CASHYTGGTEAFF.

The genes are TRBV7-2 and TRBJ2-3; D gene unclear. The V gene's germline CDR1 is SGHTA and CDR2 FQGNSA. The V gene lost 3 bases and the J gene lost 0 bases, with 10 bases spanning the gap. This CDR3 spans 15 amino acids. CDR3 nucleotide sequence: TGTGCCAGCAGCTTGCAGGACCTTAGCACAGATACGCAGTATTTT. Its translation: CASSLQDLSTDTQYF.

The V gene is TRBV19, the J gene TRBJ2-3; unclear D gene. V was clipped by 1 base and J by 7 bases, with 6 bases between them. Germline CDR1 is LNHDA and CDR2 is SQIVND (reference sequence). The CDR3 is 12 amino acids. CDR3 residues: CASSIGANTQYF. For the CDR3, the DNA is TGTGCCAGTAGTATAGGAGCTAATACGCAGTATTTT.

This clone showed up just once. J is TRBJ1-2 and V is TRBV2, with a tentative D call TRBD1 (5 bases). Trimming left V 6 bases short and J 2 bases short, with 13 bases between. CDR3 size: 14 residues. Looked up from germline, CDR1 is SNHLY and CDR2 is FYNNEI. CDR3 bases: TGTGCCAGCAGGGCCTCGACAGAGAACTATGGCTACACCTTC. Translated: CASRASTENYGYTF.

The J gene is TRBJ2-4, the V gene TRBV19; the match to TRBD2 covers 7 bases. This CDR3 is 16 amino acids long. Germline V CDR1 and CDR2: LNHDA, SQIVND (reference sequence). Losses at the gene ends were 3 bases for V and 1 base for J; bases not matched to a gene: 6. The CDR3 sequence is CASSISGVGAKNIQYF. The CDR3 DNA sequence: TGTGCCAGTAGTATCAGCGGGGTCGGGGCCAAAAACATTCAGTACTTC.

The J gene is TRBJ1-1, the V gene TRBV5-1; D perhaps matches TRBD1 (5 bases). There are 13 residues in the CDR3. Germline values: CDR1 SGHRS, CDR2 YFSETQ. Trimming removed 4 bases at V and 1 base at J, with 8 bases between. Here the CDR3 DNA reads TGCGCCAGCAGCCAGGGAGGGAACACTGAAGCTTTCTTT. It is translated as CASSQGGNTEAFF.

CDR3 DNA: TGCAGCGGGAGGACAGGGGAGACAGGGCAGTACTTC. This sequence encodes CSGRTGETGQYF. The rearrangement joins TRBV29-1 to TRBJ2-7; 9 positions match TRBD1. Germline assignment: CDR1 SQVTM and CDR2 ANQGSEA. The CDR3 has 12 amino acids. Germline trimming cut 7 bases from V and 9 bases from J; bases unmatched to any gene: 10.

The chain combines TRBV6-1 with TRBJ1-1, with D perhaps matching TRBD1 (6 bases). Germline V gene data show CDR1 as MNHNS and CDR2 as SASEGT. CDR3 length: 14 amino acids. Trimming pared 0 bases from V and 3 bases from J, leaving 8 bases between. The CDR3 protein is CASSEAPGDTEAFF. The DNA of the CDR3 is TGTGCCAGCAGTGAAGCGCCAGGGGACACTGAAGCTTTCTTT.

The chain has TRBV15 and TRBJ2-2, with D perhaps TRBD2 (5 bases). V lost 5 bases and J 2 bases, leaving 9 bases between the germline ends. The CDR3 covers 14 residues. Germline V gives CDR1 LNHNV, CDR2 YYDKDF (reference sequence). The CDR3, as DNA: TGTGCCACCAGCCGCCGGGGTAACACCGGGGAGCTGTTTTTT. The encoded protein is CATSRRGNTGELFF.

The chain couples TRBV27 to TRBJ2-7; D not resolved. This CDR3 is built from 13 residues. Trimming removed 2 bases at V and 0 bases at J, with 5 bases between. Per germline, CDR1 MNHEY and CDR2 SMNVEV (reference sequence). The DNA for the CDR3 is TGTGCCAGCAGTTTAGCAGGCTCCTACGAGCAGTACTTC. Its protein product is CASSLAGSYEQYF.

The rearrangement joins TRBV19 to TRBJ1-2, with 7 bases fitting TRBD1. V lost 6 bases, J lost 4 bases, and 5 bases stayed unmatched. The CDR3 consists of 13 residues. Germline CDR1 reads LNHDA; CDR2 reads SQIVND (reference sequence). The CDR3 bases are TGTGCCAGTAGAGACAGGGACACCTATGGCTACACCTTC. It specifies CASRDRDTYGYTF.

The count of this clone is one. This sequence joins TRBV12-3 or TRBV12-4 and TRBJ2-5; D gene unclear. The CDR3 runs 13 residues. V shed 6 bases and J shed 9 bases, with 17 bases lying between them. CDR3 protein: CASSPERQVAQYF. The CDR3 coding sequence is TGTGCCAGCAGCCCCGAAAGGCAAGTGGCCCAGTACTTC.

This clone was seen just once. The chain joins TRBV5-1 to TRBJ2-7; a weak D match, TRBD1 (6 bases). The CDR3 loop spans 16 amino acids. CDR1 and CDR2 from the germline V gene are SGHRS and YFSETQ. V lost 3 bases and J lost 0, with 16 bases in between. The CDR3 loop is CASSWDQGHDSYEQYF. DNA for the CDR3: TGCGCCAGCAGCTGGGATCAGGGGCATGACTCCTACGAGCAGTACTTC.

The chain combines TRBV28 with TRBJ1-2; D possibly corresponds to TRBD1 (6 bases). This CDR3 contains 15 residues. V gave up 8 bases and J gave up 5 bases, with 21 bases separating them. From germline, CDR1 is MDHEN and CDR2 SYDVKM. Here the CDR3 DNA reads TGTGCCAGCGACCGACCAAGGGCAGGGGAATATGGCTACACCTTC. Its protein is CASDRPRAGEYGYTF.

This chain links TRBV15 with TRBJ2-7, with TRBD1 matching 7 bases. The V gene's germline CDR1 is LNHNV and CDR2 YYDKDF (reference sequence). The V and J ends lost 3 bases and 2 bases, in that order; junction bases with no gene match: 7. This CDR3 is 15 amino acids long. The CDR3 reads CATSSPTGTPYEQYF. CDR3 in DNA: TGTGCCACCAGCAGTCCGACAGGGACGCCCTACGAGCAGTACTTC.

CDR3 sequence reads: CASSARLGNYEQYF. In nucleotides, the CDR3 is TGTGCCAGCAGCGCAAGACTAGGCAACTACGAGCAGTACTTC. The J gene is TRBJ2-7, the V gene TRBV13; perhaps TRBD2 as D (6 bases). This CDR3 is 14 amino acids long. Per germline, CDR1 PRHDT and CDR2 FYEKMQ (reference sequence). V was shortened by 5 bases and J by 3 bases, with 14 bases between the two germline ends.

The J gene is TRBJ2-2, the V gene TRBV9; maybe TRBD1 (6 bases). Germline-derived CDR1 and CDR2 are SGDLS and YYNGEE. This CDR3 is built from 14 residues. V lost 2 bases and J lost 6, with 11 bases in between. CDR3 residues: CASSVDSEPGELFF. The DNA for the CDR3 is TGTGCCAGCAGCGTGGACAGCGAACCCGGGGAGCTGTTTTTT.

This chain joins TRBV30 and TRBJ1-5; D remains unclear. The germline gives CDR1 GTSNPN, CDR2 SVGIG (reference sequence). This CDR3 contains 13 residues. Trimming stripped 4 bases from V and 2 bases from J, with 9 bases between. CDR3 nucleotide sequence: TGTGCCTGGAACGCAGGCGGCAATCAGCCCCAGCATTTT. It encodes CAWNAGGNQPQHF.

The genes are TRBV5-1 and TRBJ2-3; 12 nucleotides match TRBD2. The CDR3 contains 15 residues. CDR1 is SGHRS and CDR2 is YFSETQ in the germline V gene. The junction had 2 bases not matched to a gene; V was cut back by 4 bases and J by 2 bases. This chain's CDR3 is CASSRTSGVTDTQYF. CDR3 nucleotides: TGCGCCAGCAGCCGGACTAGCGGGGTCACAGATACGCAGTATTTT.

The gene calls are TRBV18 and TRBJ2-3; TRBD2 matches 9 bases. CDR3 length: 15 residues. CDR1 is KGHSH, CDR2 LQKENI, per germline. Trimming at V came to 6 bases and at J to 3 bases, leaving 7 bases not matched to a gene. The CDR3 nucleotides read TGTGCCAGCTCTCAAGGACTAGCGAGAACAGATACGCAGTATTTT. Translated, it gives CASSQGLARTDTQYF.

This chain links TRBV7-9 with TRBJ1-2; the match to TRBD1 covers 8 bases. CDR1 is SEHNR and CDR2 is FQNEAQ in the germline V gene (reference sequence). This CDR3 is built from 17 residues. V dropped 4 bases and J dropped 0; count of bases not matched to a gene: 10. CDR3 sequence reads: CASSSGRDRTSNYGYTF. The CDR3 DNA reads TGTGCCAGCAGCTCAGGACGGGACAGGACATCTAACTATGGCTACACCTTC. The entire variable domain, with the rest obtained from reference TRBV7-9 and TRBJ1-2, is as follows: DTGVSQNPRHKITKRGQNVTFRCDPISEHNRLYWYRQTLGQGPEFLTYFQNEAQLEKSRLLSDRFSAERPKGSFSTLEIQRTEQGDSAMYLCASSSGRDRTSNYGYTFGSGTRLTVV.

The J gene is TRBJ1-2, the V gene TRBV29-1; weak D call: TRBD1 (5 bases). Germline CDR1 reads SQVTM; CDR2 reads ANQGSEA. Trimming left V 3 bases short and J 7 bases short, with 15 bases between. The CDR3 has 13 amino acids. The CDR3 reads CSVEDPGNSGYTF. CDR3 bases: TGCAGCGTTGAGGACCCAGGGAATAGTGGCTACACCTTC.